A single sample gave rise to the 16 T cell receptor beta chains below, sequenced in a study of shared clonotypes between healthy human individuals. The protocol was immunoSEQ multiplex PCR, while the TCRdb copy is restricted to in-frame clones and leaves out a portion. Among around 600,000 clones listed, roughly 97% were seen once. Sequenced material: naive CD4+ T cells sorted from blood. Subset described: CD45RA+ positively selected. The receptors were gathered from a woman aged 25 to 39 in good health.

This rearrangement joins TRBV7-2 to TRBJ2-7, with D possibly matching TRBD1 (6 bases). Germline V gene data show CDR1 as SGHTA and CDR2 as FQGNSA. With 5 bases removed from V and 5 bases from J, the gap between germline ends came to 19 bases. CDR3 length: 15 residues. The CDR3 protein is CASSPRGARPNEQYF. The CDR3 nucleotides are TGTGCCAGCAGCCCCAGGGGAGCGCGGCCTAACGAGCAGTACTTC.

V usage is TRBV7-9 and J usage is TRBJ2-7; TRBD1 might be the D (6 bases). The CDR3 runs to 14 residues. Germline V gene data show CDR1 as SEHNR and CDR2 as FQNEAQ (reference sequence). V lost 0 bases and J 2 bases, leaving 8 bases between the germline ends. The CDR3 coding sequence is TGTGCCAGCAGCTTAGCTCAGGGGCCCTACGAGCAGTACTTC. The encoded protein is CASSLAQGPYEQYF. The full variable domain, with the rest looked up from reference TRBV7-9 and TRBJ2-7, is DTGVSQNPRHKITKRGQNVTFRCDPISEHNRLYWYRQTLGQGPEFLTYFQNEAQLEKSRLLSDRFSAERPKGSFSTLEIQRTEQGDSAMYLCASSLAQGPYEQYFGPGTRLTVT.

This chain links TRBV18 with TRBJ2-1, with 9 bases aligning to TRBD2. In germline, CDR1 is KGHSH, CDR2 LQKENI. The junction had 6 bases not matched to a gene; V was cut back by 6 bases and J by 0 bases. The CDR3 is made up of 16 amino acids. CDR3 amino acids: CASSSTSGSSYNEQFF. CDR3 nucleotide sequence: TGTGCCAGCTCGTCGACTAGCGGAAGCTCCTACAATGAGCAGTTCTTC.

V gene TRBV4-1 combines with J gene TRBJ2-7; 9 bases agree with TRBD2. This CDR3 spans 15 amino acids. Per germline, CDR1 MGHRA and CDR2 YSYEKL. The V gene end was trimmed by 4 bases and the J gene end by 7 bases; junction bases not matched to a gene: 11. The DNA for the CDR3 is TGCGCCAGCAGCCCTCAGGACCGTAGCGGGAGAGAGCAGTACTTC. Translated, it gives CASSPQDRSGREQYF.

The chain uses TRBV5-4 and TRBJ2-5; no clear D. Trimming removed 4 bases at V and 2 bases at J, with 12 bases between. Germline V gives CDR1 SGHNT, CDR2 YYREEE (reference sequence). This CDR3 is 14 amino acids long. CDR3 sequence (DNA): TGTGCCAGCAGCCCCTCCTTGCCTCAAGAGACCCAGTACTTC. The encoded protein is CASSPSLPQETQYF. The variable domain in full, completed from reference TRBV5-4 and TRBJ2-5, reads ETGVTQSPTHLIKTRGQQVTLRCSSQSGHNTVSWYQQALGQGPQFIFQYYREEENGRGNFPPRFSGLQFPNYSSELNVNALELDDSALYLCASSPSLPQETQYFGPGTRLLVL.

In its sample, this clone was seen once. This rearrangement joins TRBV19 to TRBJ2-1, with D hard to call. Trimming shortened V by 3 bases and J by 1 base, and 4 bases separated the two germline ends. The CDR3 is 13 residues long. Germline V gene data show CDR1 as LNHDA and CDR2 as SQIVND (reference sequence). CDR3 nucleotide sequence: TGTGCCAGTAGTATTGGTTCCTACAATGAGCAGTTCTTC. Translated, it gives CASSIGSYNEQFF.

In its sample, this clone was seen once. Other DNA sequences from this sample encode an identical CDR3 as well. The V call is TRBV5-1, the J call TRBJ2-7; D perhaps matches TRBD2 (6 bases). Germline lookup yields CDR1 SGHRS and CDR2 YFSETQ. Trimming pared 0 bases from V and 0 bases from J, leaving 10 bases between. This CDR3 contains 15 residues. The CDR3: CASSLVSGSSYEQYF. The CDR3 bases are TGCGCCAGCAGCTTGGTTTCCGGGAGCTCCTACGAGCAGTACTTC.

This chain uses TRBV18 with TRBJ1-4, with a weak D call TRBD1 (5 bases). There are 13 residues in the CDR3. V lost 6 bases and J 3 bases, leaving 8 bases between the germline ends. CDR1 and CDR2 from the germline V gene are KGHSH and LQKENI. The CDR3, as DNA: TGTGCCAGCTCTCGGGGGGCTAATGAAAAACTGTTTTTT. This codes for CASSRGANEKLFF.

This chain joins TRBV18 and TRBJ2-7; TRBD2 agrees at 14 bases. The CDR3 has 16 amino acids. J lost 2 bases, V lost 6 bases, and 6 bases had no gene match. Germline CDR1 reads KGHSH; CDR2 reads LQKENI. The CDR3 DNA sequence: TGTGCCAGCTCGCCGGGACTAGCGGGAGAAACCTACGAGCAGTACTTC. Translating it yields CASSPGLAGETYEQYF.

This chain links TRBV21-1 with TRBJ2-3; the table's D call, TRBD2, was not checked against the DNA. TRBV21-1 represents a pseudogene. The CDR3 contains 16 residues. The CDR3, as DNA: TGTGCCAGACATTCTAGCGGGGATAATAGCACAGATACGCAGTATTTT. This encodes CARHSSGDNSTDTQYF.

This clone has only one observation. The genes are TRBV10-2 and TRBJ2-2; a possible D gene is TRBD2 (7 bases). The CDR3 loop spans 17 amino acids. CDR1 is WSHSY, CDR2 SAAADI, per germline. The ends were cut back, 2 bases at V and 1 base at J, with 14 bases in the middle. The CDR3 DNA reads TGCGCCAGCAGTGAGAGGGGGGGTAGCGGGAACACCGGGGAGCTGTTTTTT. Its protein product is CASSERGGSGNTGELFF.

This chain joins TRBV4-1 and TRBJ2-1; 8 bases match TRBD2. The germline CDR1 and CDR2 sequences are MGHRA and YSYEKL. Germline trimming cut 1 base from V and 6 bases from J; bases unmatched to any gene: 11. This CDR3 spans 17 amino acids. This CDR3 is CASSQGASIAGLNEQFF. CDR3 bases: TGCGCCAGCAGCCAAGGCGCCTCGATAGCGGGACTCAATGAGCAGTTCTTC.

This rearrangement joins TRBV28 to TRBJ2-7; 7 positions agree with TRBD2. CDR3 length: 15 amino acids. With V trimmed by 4 bases and J by 4 bases, 10 bases remained unmatched. CDR1 is MDHEN and CDR2 is SYDVKM in the germline V gene. The CDR3 is CASSWGGRERYEQYF. Written as DNA, the CDR3 is TGTGCCAGCAGTTGGGGTGGGCGGGAGCGGTACGAGCAGTACTTC.

This chain connects TRBV5-1 to TRBJ2-2; 10 bases line up with TRBD1. The germline CDR1 and CDR2 sequences are SGHRS and YFSETQ. The CDR3 is 15 amino acids. The V and J ends lost 4 bases and 3 bases, in that order; junction bases with no gene match: 3. The CDR3 here is CASSADRGYTGELFF. The CDR3 DNA sequence: TGCGCCAGCAGCGCGGACAGGGGGTACACCGGGGAGCTGTTTTTT.

This clone has a single count. CDR3 in DNA: TGCGCCAGCAGCCCGGGTACCGGGACAGGGGACGAACGTGGGCGACTTCAGAGCTCCTACGAGCAGTACTTC. It specifies CASSPGTGTGDERGRLQSSYEQYF. The chain links TRBV5-1 to TRBJ2-7, with 10 nucleotides matching TRBD1. In germline, CDR1 is SGHRS, CDR2 YFSETQ. V shed 4 bases, J shed 0 bases, and the junction held 31 bases outside the gene matches. This CDR3 has 24 residues.

With respect to this clone: At one boundary the junction diverges from the germline segment, which might be a read error. The chain joins TRBV5-3 to TRBJ2-3; no definite D call. TRBV5-3 is assigned to the ORF class and has an uncertain function. The CDR3 has 11 residues. The CDR3 sequence is CASSFLDTQYF. Here the CDR3 DNA reads TGTGCCAGCAGCTTCCTTGATACGCAGTATTTT.